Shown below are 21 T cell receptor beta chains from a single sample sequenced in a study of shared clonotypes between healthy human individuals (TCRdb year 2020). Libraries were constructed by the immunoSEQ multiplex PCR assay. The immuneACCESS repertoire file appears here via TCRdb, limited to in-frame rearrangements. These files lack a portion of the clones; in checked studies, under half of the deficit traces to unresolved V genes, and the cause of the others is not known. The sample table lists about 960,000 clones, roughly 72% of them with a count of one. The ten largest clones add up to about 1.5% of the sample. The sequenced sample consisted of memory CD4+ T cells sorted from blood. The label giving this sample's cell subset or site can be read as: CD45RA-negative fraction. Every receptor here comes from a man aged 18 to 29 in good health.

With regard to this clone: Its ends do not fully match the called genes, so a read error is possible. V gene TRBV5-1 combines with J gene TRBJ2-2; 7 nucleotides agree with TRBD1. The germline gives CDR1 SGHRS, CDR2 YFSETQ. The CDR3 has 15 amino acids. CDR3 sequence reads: CASTLGDSNTGELFF. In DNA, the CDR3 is TGCGCCAGCACCTTGGGGGACAGTAACACCGGGGAGCTGTTTTTT.

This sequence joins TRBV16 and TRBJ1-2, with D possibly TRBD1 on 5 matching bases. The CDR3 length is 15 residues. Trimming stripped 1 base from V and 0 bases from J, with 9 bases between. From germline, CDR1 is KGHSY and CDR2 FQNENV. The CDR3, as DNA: TGTGCCAGCAGCCAATGGGGCAACTCTAACTATGGCTACACCTTC. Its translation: CASSQWGNSNYGYTF.

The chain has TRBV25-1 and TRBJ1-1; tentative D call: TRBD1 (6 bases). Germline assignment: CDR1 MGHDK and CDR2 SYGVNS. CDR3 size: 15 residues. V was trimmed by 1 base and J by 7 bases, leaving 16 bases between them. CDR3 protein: CASSESLLRDNEAFF. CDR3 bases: TGTGCCAGCAGTGAATCCCTATTACGGGACAATGAAGCTTTCTTT.

CDR3 in amino acids: CASSLDSDFAYEQYF. The CDR3 bases are TGTGCCAGCAGCTTAGACTCAGACTTTGCCTACGAGCAGTACTTC. V gene TRBV11-3 combines with J gene TRBJ2-7; D is unresolved. The CDR3 is 15 amino acids. The germline V and J ends were trimmed by 0 bases and 2 bases, with 11 bases remaining between them. Germline CDR1 SGHNT, CDR2 YENEEA.

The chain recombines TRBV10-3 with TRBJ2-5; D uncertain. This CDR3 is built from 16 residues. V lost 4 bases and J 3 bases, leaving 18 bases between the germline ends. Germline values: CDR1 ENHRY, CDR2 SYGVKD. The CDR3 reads CAISGGQFLGKETQYF. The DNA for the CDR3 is TGTGCCATCAGTGGTGGGCAATTTTTAGGGAAAGAGACCCAGTACTTC.

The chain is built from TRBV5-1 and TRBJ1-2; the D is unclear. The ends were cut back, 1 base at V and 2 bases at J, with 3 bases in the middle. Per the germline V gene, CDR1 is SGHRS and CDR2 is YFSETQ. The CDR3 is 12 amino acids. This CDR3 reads CASSLKNYGYTF. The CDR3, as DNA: TGCGCCAGCAGCTTGAAAAACTATGGCTACACCTTC.

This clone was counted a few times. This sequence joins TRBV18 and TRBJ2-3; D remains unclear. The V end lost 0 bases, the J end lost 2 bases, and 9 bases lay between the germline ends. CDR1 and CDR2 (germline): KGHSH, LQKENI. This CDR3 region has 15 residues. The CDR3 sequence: CASSPPGRTTDTQYF. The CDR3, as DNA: TGTGCCAGCTCACCACCGGGAAGAACCACAGATACGCAGTATTTT. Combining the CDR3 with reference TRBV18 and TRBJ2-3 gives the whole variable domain NAGVMQNPRHLVRRRGQEARLRCSPMKGHSHVYWYRQLPEEGLKFMVYLQKENIIDESGMPKERFSAEFPKEGPSILRIQQVVRGDSAAYFCASSPPGRTTDTQYFGPGTRLTVL.

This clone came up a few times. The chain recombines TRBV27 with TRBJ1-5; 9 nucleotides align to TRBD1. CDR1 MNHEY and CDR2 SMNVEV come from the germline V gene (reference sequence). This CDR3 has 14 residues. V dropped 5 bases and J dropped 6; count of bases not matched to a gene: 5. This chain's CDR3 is CASSQQGAGQPQHF. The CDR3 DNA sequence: TGTGCCAGCAGTCAACAGGGGGCGGGTCAGCCCCAGCATTTT.

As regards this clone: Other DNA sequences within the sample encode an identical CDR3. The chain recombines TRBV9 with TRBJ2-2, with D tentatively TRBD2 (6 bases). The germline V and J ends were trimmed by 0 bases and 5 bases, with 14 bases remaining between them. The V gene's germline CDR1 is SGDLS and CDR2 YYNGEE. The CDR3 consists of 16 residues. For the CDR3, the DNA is TGTGCCAGCAGCGTAGGAGGCTTGGGGAGGACCGGGGAGCTGTTTTTT. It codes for CASSVGGLGRTGELFF. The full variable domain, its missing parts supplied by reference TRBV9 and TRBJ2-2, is DSGVTQTPKHLITATGQRVTLRCSPRSGDLSVYWYQQSLDQGLQFLIQYYNGEERAKGNILERFSAQQFPDLHSELNLSSLELGDSALYFCASSVGGLGRTGELFFGEGSRLTVL.

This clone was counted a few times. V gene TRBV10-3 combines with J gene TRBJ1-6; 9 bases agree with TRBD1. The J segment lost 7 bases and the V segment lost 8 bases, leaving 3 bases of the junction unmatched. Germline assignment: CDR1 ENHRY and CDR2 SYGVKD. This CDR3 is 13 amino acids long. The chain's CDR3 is CAIRDRDNSPLHF. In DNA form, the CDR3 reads TGTGCCATCCGGGACAGGGACAATTCACCCCTCCACTTT.

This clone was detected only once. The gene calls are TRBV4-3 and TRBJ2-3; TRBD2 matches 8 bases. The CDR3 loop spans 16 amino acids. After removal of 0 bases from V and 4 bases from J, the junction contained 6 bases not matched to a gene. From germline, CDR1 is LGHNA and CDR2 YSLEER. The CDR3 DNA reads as TGCGCCAGCAGCCAAGATGCGATAGCGGGGTCAGATACGCAGTATTTT. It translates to CASSQDAIAGSDTQYF.

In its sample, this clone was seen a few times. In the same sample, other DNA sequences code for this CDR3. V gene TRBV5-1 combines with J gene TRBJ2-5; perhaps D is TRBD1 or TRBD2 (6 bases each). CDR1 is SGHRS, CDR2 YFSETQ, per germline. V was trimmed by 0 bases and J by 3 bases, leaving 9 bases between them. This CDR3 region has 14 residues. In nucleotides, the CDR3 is TGCGCCAGCAGCTTGGTAAGGGGGGAAGAGACCCAGTACTTC. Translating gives CASSLVRGEETQYF.

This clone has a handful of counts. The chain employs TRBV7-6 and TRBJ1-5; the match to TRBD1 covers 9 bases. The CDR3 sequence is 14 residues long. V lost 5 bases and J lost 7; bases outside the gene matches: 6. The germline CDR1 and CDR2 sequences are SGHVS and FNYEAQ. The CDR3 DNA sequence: TGTGCCAGCAGCCCCGGGACAGGGCCCCAGCCCCAGCATTTT. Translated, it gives CASSPGTGPQPQHF. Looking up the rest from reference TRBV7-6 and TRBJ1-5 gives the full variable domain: GAGVSQSPRYKVTKRGQDVALRCDPISGHVSLYWYRQALGQGPEFLTYFNYEAQQDKSGLPNDRFSAERPEGSISTLTIQRTEQRDSAMYRCASSPGTGPQPQHFGDGTRLSIL.

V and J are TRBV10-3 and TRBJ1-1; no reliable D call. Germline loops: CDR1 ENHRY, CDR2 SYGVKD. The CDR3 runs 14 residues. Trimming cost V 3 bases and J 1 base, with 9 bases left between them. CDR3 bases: TGTGCCATCAGTGACGTAGGATCGAACACTGAAGCTTTCTTT. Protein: CAISDVGSNTEAFF.

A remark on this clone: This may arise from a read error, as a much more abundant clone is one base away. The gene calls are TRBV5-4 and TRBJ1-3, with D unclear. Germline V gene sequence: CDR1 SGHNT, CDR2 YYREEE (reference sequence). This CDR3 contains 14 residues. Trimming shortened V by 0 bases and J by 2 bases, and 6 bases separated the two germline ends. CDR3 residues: CASSLVGTGNTIYF. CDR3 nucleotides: TGTGCCAGCAGCTTGGTGGGGACTGGAAACACCATATATTTT.

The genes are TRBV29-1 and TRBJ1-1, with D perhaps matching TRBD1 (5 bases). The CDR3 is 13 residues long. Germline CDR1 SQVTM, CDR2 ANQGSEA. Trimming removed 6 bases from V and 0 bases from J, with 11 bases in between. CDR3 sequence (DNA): TGCAGCGTCGGCGGGGGTTTGAACACTGAAGCTTTCTTT. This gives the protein CSVGGGLNTEAFF.

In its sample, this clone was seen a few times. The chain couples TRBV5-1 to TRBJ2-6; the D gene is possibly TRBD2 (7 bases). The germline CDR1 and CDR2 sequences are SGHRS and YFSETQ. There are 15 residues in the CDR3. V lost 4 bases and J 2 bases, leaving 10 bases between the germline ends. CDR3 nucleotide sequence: TGCGCCAGCAGCGCGGGGGCTACTGGGGCCAACGTCCTGACTTTC. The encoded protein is CASSAGATGANVLTF.

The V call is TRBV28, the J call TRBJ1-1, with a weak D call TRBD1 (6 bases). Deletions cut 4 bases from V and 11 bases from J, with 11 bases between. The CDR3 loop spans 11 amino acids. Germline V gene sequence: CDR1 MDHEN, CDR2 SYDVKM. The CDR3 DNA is TGTGCCAGCAGTTGGGGGCCGGGGGCTTTCTTT. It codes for CASSWGPGAFF.

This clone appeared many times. CDR3 nucleotides: TGTGCCAGCAGCTTCCGTTCTTTCAGTAATTCACCCCTCCACTTT. Translation gives CASSFRSFSNSPLHF. This chain links TRBV13 with TRBJ1-6; D not certain. V lost 3 bases to trimming and J lost 6 bases, with 12 bases between them. The CDR3 has 15 amino acids. CDR1 is PRHDT and CDR2 is FYEKMQ in the germline V gene (reference sequence). The full variable domain, rest sourced from reference TRBV13 and TRBJ1-6, is AAGVIQSPRHLIKEKRETATLKCYPIPRHDTVYWYQQGPGQDPQFLISFYEKMQSDKGSIPDRFSAQQFSDYHSELNMSSLELGDSALYFCASSFRSFSNSPLHFGNGTRLTVT.

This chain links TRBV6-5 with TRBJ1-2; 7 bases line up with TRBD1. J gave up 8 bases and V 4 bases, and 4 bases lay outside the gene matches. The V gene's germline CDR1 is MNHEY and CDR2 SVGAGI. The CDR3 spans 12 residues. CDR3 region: CASSWDRVGYTF. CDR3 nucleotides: TGTGCCAGCAGTTGGGACAGAGTGGGCTACACCTTC.

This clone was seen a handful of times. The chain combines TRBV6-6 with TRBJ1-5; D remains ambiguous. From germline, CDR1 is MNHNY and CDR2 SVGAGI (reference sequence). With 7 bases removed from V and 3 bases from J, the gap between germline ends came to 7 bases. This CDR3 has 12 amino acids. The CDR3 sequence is CASTLSNQPQHF. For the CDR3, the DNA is TGTGCCAGCACCCTCTCCAATCAGCCCCAGCATTTT.